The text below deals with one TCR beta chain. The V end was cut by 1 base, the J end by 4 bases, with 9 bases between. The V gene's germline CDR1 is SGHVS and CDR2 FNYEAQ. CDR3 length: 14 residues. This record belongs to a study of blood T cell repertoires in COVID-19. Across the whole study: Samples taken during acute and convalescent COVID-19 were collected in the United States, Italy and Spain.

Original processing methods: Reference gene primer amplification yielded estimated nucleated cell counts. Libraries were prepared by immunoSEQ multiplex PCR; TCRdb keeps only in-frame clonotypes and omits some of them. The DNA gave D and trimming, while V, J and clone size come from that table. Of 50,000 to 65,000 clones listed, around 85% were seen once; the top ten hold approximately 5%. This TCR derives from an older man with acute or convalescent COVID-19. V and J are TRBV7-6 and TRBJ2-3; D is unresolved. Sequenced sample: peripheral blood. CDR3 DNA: TGTGCCAGCAGCTTAGGGAATGGGCCAGATACGCAGTATTTT. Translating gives CASSLGNGPDTQYF.